Listed here are 30 T cell receptor beta chains from one sample, sequenced in a study of T-cell memory formation after mild COVID-19. One entry per CDR3 protein results from TCRdb running MiXCR on the 5' RACE reads. In the table there are some 130,000 distinct CDR3 sequences, 15% to 20% of which are singletons. Material for sequencing was PBMCs or a T cell subset sorted from them (not recorded which). These TCRs come from a man between 18 and 29 years old who had mild COVID-19 (a few samples of this study predate the infection). Cell type and time point are not known.

The genes are TRBV28 and TRBJ2-7; 7 nucleotides agree with TRBD2. The CDR3 has 15 amino acids. With V trimmed by 6 bases and J by 4 bases, 12 bases remained unmatched. Germline lookup yields CDR1 MDHEN and CDR2 SYDVKM. CDR3 coding DNA: TGTGCCAGCAGCCCCCTGGGCGGGGGTAGATACGAGCAGTACGTC. As protein: CASSPLGGGRYEQYV.

This clonotype was detected ten times or more. The rearrangement uses TRBV29-1 and TRBJ2-1, with D possibly matching TRBD2 (5 bases). Between the trimmed V and J ends, which lost 4 bases and 6 bases, there was a span of 10 bases. This CDR3 comprises 12 residues. Germline loops: CDR1 SQVTM, CDR2 ANQGSEA. The CDR3 sequence: CSVGLEVNEQFF. CDR3 coding DNA: TGCAGCGTTGGCCTGGAGGTCAATGAGCAGTTCTTC.

The CDR3 sequence is CASRAGTANTGELFF. CDR3 DNA: TGTGCCAGCAGGGCCGGGACAGCGAACACCGGGGAGCTGTTTTTT. The chain carries TRBV9 and TRBJ2-2; the match to TRBD1 covers 7 bases. The CDR3 loop spans 15 amino acids. The germline gives CDR1 SGDLS, CDR2 YYNGEE. Unmatched junction bases numbered 4, after V lost 5 bases and J lost 0 bases.

This clonotype was observed a few times. CDR3 amino acids: CASSLGTGGMNEQFF. Here the CDR3 DNA reads TGTGCCAGCAGCTTGGGGACAGGGGGCATGAATGAGCAGTTCTTC. This sequence joins TRBV7-9 and TRBJ2-1; 12 nucleotides align to TRBD1. CDR1 and CDR2 from the germline V gene are SEHNR and FQNEAQ (reference sequence). V was pared by 3 bases and J by 7 bases, with 4 bases of the junction left unmatched. This CDR3 contains 15 residues.

The V gene is TRBV20-1, the J gene TRBJ2-1; TRBD2 might be the D (5 bases). Germline V gene lookup returns CDR1 DFQATT and CDR2 SNEGSKA (reference sequence). CDR3 length: 15 amino acids. V was cut by 0 bases and J by 6 bases, with 15 bases left in between. In DNA form, the CDR3 reads TGCAGTGCTAGAGATCGAGGGAGTAAGGGCAATGAGCAGTTCTTC. Translated, it gives CSARDRGSKGNEQFF.

In its sample, this clonotype was seen many times. This chain uses TRBV12-3 or TRBV12-4 with TRBJ2-5; D remains unclear. The CDR3 sequence is 13 residues long. V was trimmed by 1 base and J by 3 bases, leaving 6 bases between them. The CDR3 loop reads CASSLVRKETQYF. The CDR3 nucleotides are TGTGCCAGCAGTTTAGTCAGAAAAGAGACCCAGTACTTC.

V gene TRBV28 combines with J gene TRBJ2-7, with D perhaps matching TRBD2 (6 bases). Germline CDR1 and CDR2: MDHEN and SYDVKM. This CDR3 is 15 amino acids long. V was shortened by 3 bases and J by 3 bases, with 15 bases between the two germline ends. For the CDR3, the DNA is TGTGCCAGCAGTTTGTACGGGGCGGGGTTCTACGAGCAGTACGTC. Amino acid sequence: CASSLYGAGFYEQYV.

V usage is TRBV7-2 and J usage is TRBJ2-5; D gene ambiguous. The germline V gene encodes CDR1 SGHTA and CDR2 FQGNSA. Trimming left V 2 bases short and J 5 bases short, with 12 bases between. This CDR3 region has 14 residues. This chain's CDR3 is CASSLSVGSETQYF. The CDR3 nucleotides read TGTGCCAGCAGCTTATCGGTAGGGTCCGAGACCCAGTACTTC.

The count of this clonotype is one. The rearrangement links TRBV7-2 to TRBJ2-3; 7 bases line up with TRBD2. Unmatched junction bases numbered 8, after V lost 5 bases and J lost 0 bases. CDR1 is SGHTA and CDR2 is FQGNSA in the germline V gene. The CDR3 is 16 amino acids. The CDR3: CASSLPGGGSTDTQYF. CDR3 bases: TGTGCCAGCAGCCTCCCGGGCGGGGGAAGCACAGATACGCAGTATTTT. Variable domain in full (rest from reference TRBV7-2 and TRBJ2-3): GAGVSQSPSNKVTEKGKDVELRCDPISGHTALYWYRQSLGQGLEFLIYFQGNSAPDKSGLPSDRFSAERTGGSVSTLTIQRTQQEDSAVYLCASSLPGGGSTDTQYFGPGTRLTVL.

This chain connects TRBV5-8 to TRBJ2-3, with 9 positions matching TRBD1. J was trimmed by 5 bases and V by 0 bases; bases with no gene match: 7. The length of the CDR3 is 16 residues. Germline V CDR1 and CDR2: SGHTS, YDEGEE. CDR3 sequence (DNA): TGTGCCAGCAGCTTGGTGGGACAGGGTTTGGGAGATACGCAGTATTTT. This translates into CASSLVGQGLGDTQYF. The complete variable domain, with remaining parts taken from reference TRBV5-8 and TRBJ2-3, reads EAGVTQSPTHLIKTRGQQATLRCSPISGHTSVYWYQQALGLGLQFLLWYDEGEERNRGNFPPRFSGRQFPNYSSELNVNALELEDSALYLCASSLVGQGLGDTQYFGPGTRLTVL.

This clonotype came up a few times. CDR3 residues: CATSDWVSGGRYNEQFF. The CDR3 DNA sequence: TGTGCCACCAGTGATTGGGTTTCAGGGGGACGGTACAATGAGCAGTTCTTC. V usage is TRBV24-1 and J usage is TRBJ2-1; 7 nucleotides align to TRBD1. CDR1 is KGHDR and CDR2 is SFDVKD in the germline V gene. Germline trimming cut 2 bases from V and 4 bases from J; bases unmatched to any gene: 10. This CDR3 has 17 amino acids.

This clonotype was recorded a few times. CDR3 protein: CATRRDSLTDTQYF. The CDR3 nucleotides are TGTGCCACCAGACGGGACTCCCTAACAGATACGCAGTATTTT. The chain combines TRBV6-5 with TRBJ2-3, with D perhaps matching TRBD2 (6 bases). Germline V gene lookup returns CDR1 MNHEY and CDR2 SVGAGI. Trimming left V 10 bases short and J 3 bases short, with 17 bases between. The length of the CDR3 is 14 residues.

This clonotype appeared a few times. The rearrangement links TRBV4-2 to TRBJ1-2, with D possibly TRBD1 on 5 matching bases. Germline CDR1 and CDR2: LGHNA and YNFKEQ. Trimming took off 1 base at V and 8 bases at J, with 14 bases between the two ends. There are 14 residues in the CDR3. CDR3: CASSQGGSGRGYTF. CDR3 DNA: TGTGCCAGCAGCCAAGGGGGGTCCGGCCGAGGCTACACCTTC.

The chain combines TRBV7-9 with TRBJ1-2; D is undetermined. Germline V gene lookup returns CDR1 SEHNR and CDR2 FQNEAQ (reference sequence). Between the trimmed V and J ends, which lost 6 bases and 8 bases, there was a span of 16 bases. This CDR3 region has 13 residues. The CDR3 DNA sequence: TGTGCCAGCAGTTTGAGGCCCCCACGGGGCTACACCTTC. It translates to CASSLRPPRGYTF.

This sequence joins TRBV12-3 or TRBV12-4 and TRBJ2-2, with a tentative D call TRBD2 (5 bases). The CDR3 spans 15 residues. V gave up 10 bases and J gave up 1 base, with 16 bases separating them. The CDR3 loop reads CAIDLRAGNTGELFF. For the CDR3, the DNA is TGTGCCATCGATCTACGGGCGGGGAACACCGGGGAGCTGTTTTTT.

The genes are TRBV20-1 and TRBJ2-7, with TRBD1 matching over 7 bases. The length of the CDR3 is 12 residues. Germline V CDR1 and CDR2: DFQATT, SNEGSKA (reference sequence). J gave up 3 bases and V 6 bases, and 5 bases lay outside the gene matches. CDR3 bases: TGCAGTGCCCGGGGACAGTTCTACGAGCAGTACGTC. It specifies CSARGQFYEQYV.

This clonotype turned up a few times. The chain uses TRBV20-1 and TRBJ1-1, with TRBD1 matching 9 bases. The germline gives CDR1 DFQATT, CDR2 SNEGSKA (reference sequence). This CDR3 has 14 residues. V trimming: 6 bases; J trimming: 1 base; junction bases outside the gene matches: 6. Here the CDR3 reads CSARQGGPNTEAFF. CDR3 nucleotides: TGCAGTGCAAGACAGGGGGGTCCGAACACTGAAGCTTTCTTT.

The sample holds a few counts of this clonotype. This chain joins TRBV28 and TRBJ2-1; tentative D call: TRBD1 (5 bases). This CDR3 is built from 13 residues. Per germline, CDR1 MDHEN and CDR2 SYDVKM. Trimming shortened V by 10 bases and J by 4 bases, and 14 bases separated the two germline ends. The CDR3 protein is CATSTASYNEQFF. The CDR3 coding sequence is TGTGCCACCTCGACAGCCTCTTACAATGAGCAGTTCTTC.

This clonotype was seen a handful of times. The chain recombines TRBV7-9 with TRBJ2-1; D is possibly TRBD2 (6 bases). CDR1 and CDR2 from the germline V gene are SEHNR and FQNEAQ (reference sequence). The length of the CDR3 is 15 residues. The V end was cut by 2 bases, the J end by 7 bases, with 15 bases between. CDR3 in amino acids: CASSLLRLGSNEQFF. For the CDR3, the DNA is TGTGCCAGCAGCTTACTGAGACTAGGTAGTAATGAGCAGTTCTTC.

The J gene is TRBJ1-4, the V gene TRBV7-2; no reliable D call. The CDR3 runs 13 residues. The germline V and J ends were trimmed by 6 bases and 6 bases, with 11 bases remaining between them. Germline CDR1 and CDR2: SGHTA and FQGNSA. For the CDR3, the DNA is TGTGCCAGCAGACGTGGTTCGGATGAAAAACTGTTTTTT. Protein: CASRRGSDEKLFF.

This clonotype has a handful of counts. The CDR3 reads CASCRDLGYTEAFF. In nucleotides, the CDR3 is TGTGCCAGCTGCCGGGACTTGGGGTACACTGAAGCTTTCTTT. The V and J genes are TRBV6-5 and TRBJ1-1, with D tentatively TRBD1 (5 bases). The ends were cut back, 8 bases at V and 3 bases at J, with 16 bases in the middle. The V gene's germline CDR1 is MNHEY and CDR2 SVGAGI. This CDR3 has 14 amino acids.

V is TRBV28 and J is TRBJ2-7; 7 bases line up with TRBD1. Germline CDR1 MDHEN, CDR2 SYDVKM. The CDR3 is made up of 14 amino acids. Germline trimming cut 4 bases from V and 0 bases from J; bases unmatched to any gene: 3. CDR3 sequence (DNA): TGTGCCAGCAGTTCCGGGACAGCCTCCTACGAGCAGTACGTC. Its translation: CASSSGTASYEQYV.

The chain uses TRBV3-1 and TRBJ2-1, with D uncertain. The CDR3 is made up of 15 amino acids. Trimming removed 1 base from V and 5 bases from J, with 12 bases in between. The V gene's germline CDR1 is LGHDT and CDR2 YNNKEL (reference sequence). The CDR3 is CASSQGMGANNEQFF. The CDR3 DNA sequence: TGTGCCAGCAGCCAAGGGATGGGCGCAAACAATGAGCAGTTCTTC.

This clonotype was detected a few times. The gene calls are TRBV12-3 or TRBV12-4 and TRBJ2-5; no clear D. This CDR3 region has 12 residues. Trimming removed 5 bases at V and 5 bases at J, with 9 bases between. CDR3 sequence: CASSDGDETQYF. Here the CDR3 DNA reads TGTGCCAGCAGTGACGGAGATGAGACCCAGTACTTC.

This clonotype came up once. This chain uses TRBV7-3 with TRBJ2-3; TRBD2 agrees at 9 bases. This CDR3 region has 14 residues. V was clipped by 6 bases and J by 4 bases; unmatched bases: 5. Germline V gene lookup returns CDR1 SGHTA and CDR2 FQGTGA. In nucleotides, the CDR3 is TGTGCCAGCAGTCGCGGGGGGGCCCCAGATACGCAGTATTTT. This sequence encodes CASSRGGAPDTQYF.

The rearrangement links TRBV11-1 to TRBJ1-1, with D possibly matching TRBD1 (5 bases). The length of the CDR3 is 15 residues. V lost 8 bases and J 8 bases, leaving 24 bases between the germline ends. Looked up from germline, CDR1 is SGHAT and CDR2 is FQDESV (reference sequence). Here the CDR3 reads CASGRRGGESGEAFF. In DNA, the CDR3 is TGTGCCAGCGGACGCCGTGGGGGGGAAAGCGGAGAAGCTTTCTTT.

Many counts were recorded for this clonotype. The chain couples TRBV12-3 or TRBV12-4 to TRBJ2-3; TRBD2 matches at 11 bases. After removal of 6 bases from V and 3 bases from J, the junction contained 5 bases not matched to a gene. CDR3 length: 15 residues. The CDR3 DNA is TGTGCCAGCAGCTCGACTAGCGGGGAAACAGATACGCAGTATTTT. Translating gives CASSSTSGETDTQYF.

This clonotype has only a few counts. This chain links TRBV7-3 with TRBJ2-3; D is possibly TRBD2 (6 bases). Germline CDR1 is SGHTA and CDR2 is FQGTGA. V lost 5 bases and J 0 bases, leaving 12 bases between the germline ends. The length of the CDR3 is 15 residues. CDR3 sequence (DNA): TGTGCCAGCAGCCGGGGGAGACCTAGCACAGATACGCAGTATTTT. This gives the protein CASSRGRPSTDTQYF.

This clonotype was detected many times. The chain has TRBV20-1 and TRBJ2-1, with 11 nucleotides matching TRBD2. The V and J ends lost 2 bases and 3 bases, in that order; junction bases with no gene match: 9. The CDR3 length is 17 residues. Germline CDR1 is DFQATT and CDR2 is SNEGSKA (reference sequence). The DNA for the CDR3 is TGCAGTGCTAGAAAGGCTCTAGCGGGAGGATACTACAATGAGCAGTTCTTC. This translates into CSARKALAGGYYNEQFF.

This clonotype showed up just a few times. The chain uses TRBV5-4 and TRBJ2-3, with 8 bases identical to TRBD1. J was trimmed by 2 bases and V by 3 bases; bases with no gene match: 11. The CDR3 sequence is 17 residues long. Germline V lookup: CDR1 SGHNT, CDR2 YYREEE (reference sequence). Here the CDR3 DNA reads TGTGCCAGCAGCTATTACCAGGACAGGGCTGTCACAGATACGCAGTATTTT. It encodes CASSYYQDRAVTDTQYF. Full variable domain (rest looked up from reference TRBV5-4 and TRBJ2-3): ETGVTQSPTHLIKTRGQQVTLRCSSQSGHNTVSWYQQALGQGPQFIFQYYREEENGRGNFPPRFSGLQFPNYSSELNVNALELDDSALYLCASSYYQDRAVTDTQYFGPGTRLTVL.